Following are 9 T cell receptor beta chains from one sample sequenced in a study of T cell responses to AZD1222 COVID-19 vaccine. Repertoires were generated with immunoSEQ multiplex PCR, while TCRdb's copy carries only in-frame clones and drops some. Of roughly 99,000 clones in the sample, approximately 93% were seen once. The source material was peripheral blood, sampled 28 days after the second AZD1222 dose. The receptor source for this set is an adult who received the AZD1222 COVID-19 vaccine.

The J gene is TRBJ1-3, the V gene TRBV5-1; D remains ambiguous. The V end was cut by 0 bases, the J end by 0 bases, with 4 bases between. The length of the CDR3 is 14 residues. CDR1 is SGHRS, CDR2 YFSETQ, per germline. CDR3 loop: CASSLGPSGNTIYF. The CDR3 nucleotides read TGCGCCAGCAGCTTGGGCCCCTCTGGAAACACCATATATTTT.

The CDR3 sequence: CASTPLGSYEQYF. The CDR3 DNA follows: TGTGCCAGCACTCCACTCGGCTCCTACGAGCAGTACTTC. V gene TRBV28 combines with J gene TRBJ2-7, with D hard to call. This CDR3 comprises 13 residues. Trimming pared 7 bases from V and 0 bases from J, leaving 10 bases between. Germline-derived CDR1 and CDR2 are MDHEN and SYDVKM.

The chain carries TRBV21-1 and TRBJ2-3. TRBV21-1 is a documented pseudogene. The CDR3 has 16 residues. The CDR3 DNA sequence: TGTGCCAGCAGCCCGAGGGGTTCTGTTAGCACAGATACGCAGTATTTT. Its protein product is CASSPRGSVSTDTQYF.

This chain uses TRBV28 with TRBJ1-2; 7 bases line up with TRBD1. The CDR3 is 15 residues long. Germline lookup yields CDR1 MDHEN and CDR2 SYDVKM. Germline trimming cut 4 bases from V and 1 base from J; bases unmatched to any gene: 6. CDR3 amino acids: CASSSTGWGNYGYTF. The DNA of the CDR3 is TGTGCCAGCAGTTCGACAGGGTGGGGTAACTATGGCTACACCTTC.

V usage is TRBV6-5 and J usage is TRBJ1-1; D gene ambiguous. In germline, CDR1 is MNHEY, CDR2 SVGAGI. Trimming pared 6 bases from V and 8 bases from J, leaving 13 bases between. The CDR3 totals 12 residues. This CDR3 reads CASRADGPEAFF. Written as DNA, the CDR3 is TGTGCCAGCAGGGCAGACGGCCCAGAAGCTTTCTTT.

This clone was seen just once. The chain employs TRBV27 and TRBJ2-7, with D perhaps TRBD1 (6 bases). The CDR3 extends over 12 amino acids. Per the germline V gene, CDR1 is MNHEY and CDR2 is SMNVEV (reference sequence). V dropped 3 bases and J dropped 6 bases, with 9 bases sitting between them. The CDR3 DNA is TGTGCCAGCAGTTTCCAGGGGCGCGAGCAGTACTTC. Translation: CASSFQGREQYF.

The gene calls are TRBV7-9 and TRBJ1-4; TRBD1 matches at 7 bases. Germline V gene sequence: CDR1 SEHNR, CDR2 FQNEAQ (reference sequence). Germline trimming cut 6 bases from V and 3 bases from J; bases unmatched to any gene: 4. This CDR3 has 14 residues. DNA for the CDR3: TGTGCCAGCAGGACGACAGGGTCTAATGAAAAACTGTTTTTT. It specifies CASRTTGSNEKLFF.

V and J are TRBV24-1 and TRBJ2-1, with 9 bases matching TRBD1. The V and J ends lost 4 bases and 3 bases, in that order; junction bases with no gene match: 6. The CDR3 is 16 residues long. Germline CDR1 and CDR2: KGHDR and SFDVKD. The CDR3 DNA reads as TGTGCCACCAGTGAAACTACAGGGGGCTTCTACAATGAGCAGTTCTTC. The encoded protein is CATSETTGGFYNEQFF.

The rearrangement links TRBV5-1 to TRBJ1-2, with a possible D match to TRBD1 (6 bases). The length of the CDR3 is 16 residues. Germline values: CDR1 SGHRS, CDR2 YFSETQ. With 4 bases removed from V and 6 bases from J, the gap between germline ends came to 22 bases. The CDR3 nucleotides are TGCGCCAGCAGCCCGCCGGGGGCGGTGGTAAGAAATGGCTACACCTTC. Translating gives CASSPPGAVVRNGYTF. Complete variable domain (other parts from reference TRBV5-1 and TRBJ1-2): KAGVTQTPRYLIKTRGQQVTLSCSPISGHRSVSWYQQTPGQGLQFLFEYFSETQRNKGNFPGRFSGRQFSNSRSEMNVSTLELGDSALYLCASSPPGAVVRNGYTFGSGTRLTVV.